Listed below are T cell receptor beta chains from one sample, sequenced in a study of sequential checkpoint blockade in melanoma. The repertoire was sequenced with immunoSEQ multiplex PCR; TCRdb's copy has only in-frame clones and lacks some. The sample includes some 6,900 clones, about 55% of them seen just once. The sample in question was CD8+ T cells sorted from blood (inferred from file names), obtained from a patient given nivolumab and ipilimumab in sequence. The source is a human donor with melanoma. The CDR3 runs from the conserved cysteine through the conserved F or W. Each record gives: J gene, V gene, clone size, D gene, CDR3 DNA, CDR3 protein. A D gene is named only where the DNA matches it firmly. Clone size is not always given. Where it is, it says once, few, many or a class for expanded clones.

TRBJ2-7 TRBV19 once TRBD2 TGTGCCAGTAGTATCTCACTAGCGGACTACGAGCAGTACTTC CASSISLADYEQYF
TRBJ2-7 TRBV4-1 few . TGCGCCAGCACCCCCGAGCCAAGCAACTCCTACGAGCAGTACTTC CASTPEPSNSYEQYF
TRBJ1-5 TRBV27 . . TGTGCCAGCAGTTTATATGCTGGTAATAGTCAGCCCCAGCATTTT CASSLYAGNSQPQHF
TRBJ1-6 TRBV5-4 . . TGTGCCAGCAGCTTTGGGAGCTCCTATAATTCACCCCTCCACTTT CASSFGSSYNSPLHF
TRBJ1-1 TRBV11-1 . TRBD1 TGTGCCAGCAGCTCGAGAGAGGGACAGGGGCCAAACACTGAAGCTTTCTTT CASSSREGQGPNTEAFF
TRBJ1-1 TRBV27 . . TGTGCCAGCAGTTTTTCCCCCCTCTCTGAAGCTTTCTTT CASSFSPLSEAFF
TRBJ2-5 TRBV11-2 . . TGTGCCAGCAGCCCCTATGTTGAAGAGACCCAGTACTTC CASSPYVEETQYF
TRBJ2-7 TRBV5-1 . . TGCGCCAGCAGATCGGGACAAGCCTACGAGCAGTACTTC CASRSGQAYEQYF
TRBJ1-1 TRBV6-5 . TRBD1 TGTGCCAGCAGTTACGCGACAGGGTTGAACACTGAAGCTTTCTTT CASSYATGLNTEAFF
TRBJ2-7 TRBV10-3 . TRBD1 TGTGCCGCTACAGGGGGCGATTCCTACGAGCAGTACTTC CAATGGDSYEQYF
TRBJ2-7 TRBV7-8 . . TGTGCCAGCAGCCCCCCAGACTCGACCTACGAGCAGTACTTC CASSPPDSTYEQYF
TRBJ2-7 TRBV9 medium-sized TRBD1 TGTGCCAGCAGCACCGGACAGGGCAACTACGAGCAGTACTTC CASSTGQGNYEQYF
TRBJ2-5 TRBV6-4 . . TGTGCCAGCAGTCCCCAGGCAGGGGTCCAAGAGACCCAGTACTTC CASSPQAGVQETQYF
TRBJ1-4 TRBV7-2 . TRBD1 TGTGCCAGCAGCCGGGACAGGAGTAATGAAAAACTGTTTTTT CASSRDRSNEKLFF
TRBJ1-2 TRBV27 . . TGTGCCAGCAGTTTACGGGGTTCTTACTATGGCTACACCTTC CASSLRGSYYGYTF
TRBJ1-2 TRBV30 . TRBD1 TGTGCCTGGAGTACCGGGACAGGGAACTATGGCTACACCTTC CAWSTGTGNYGYTF
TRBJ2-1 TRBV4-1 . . TGCGCCAGCAGCCAGAGTGGTAATGAGCAGTTCTTC CASSQSGNEQFF
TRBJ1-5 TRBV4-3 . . TGCGCCAGCAGCCAAAGCGTAGATTTAGATAGCAATCAGCCCCAGCATTTT CASSQSVDLDSNQPQHF
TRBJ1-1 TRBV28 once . TGTGCCAGCAGTTTACGCCAGGGCTTCGGTGAAGCTTTCTTT CASSLRQGFGEAFF
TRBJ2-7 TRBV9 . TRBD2 TGTGCCAGCAGCGTAGGTAGTAGCGGGGGCTACGAGCAGTACTTC CASSVGSSGGYEQYF
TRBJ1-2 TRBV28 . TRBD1 TGTGCCAGCAGTTCGGATAAAATTGACAGGGCACCCCTGGGCTACACCTTC CASSSDKIDRAPLGYTF
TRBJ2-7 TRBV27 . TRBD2 TGTGCCAGCACCAAAGGGCGACTAGCGGGATCGGGTGAGCAGTACTTC CASTKGRLAGSGEQYF
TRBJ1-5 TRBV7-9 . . TGTGCCAGCAGCTCACAGAATCAGCCCCAGCATTTT CASSSQNQPQHF